This record looks at one T cell receptor (beta chain) sequence and its context. What it recognizes is unknown. The sample is drawn from a study of post-analysis software for immune sequencing data. Study-wide results and limits: Elevated frequency relative to controls characterized several TRBV segments in patients, TRBV5-6, TRBV5-1 and TRBV20-1 among them.

Looked up from germline, CDR1 is DFQATT and CDR2 is SNEGSKA (reference sequence). Losses at the gene ends were 3 bases for V and 3 bases for J; bases not matched to a gene: 11. This CDR3 region has 16 residues. Unique-molecular-identifier-tagged TCR beta cDNA libraries were used. One entry per CDR3 protein results from TCRdb running MiXCR on the PCR reads. The sample contains over 700,000 distinct CDR3 sequences, 30% of which appear only once. This clonotype originated in a girl between 10 and 17 years old with multiple sclerosis. The V call is TRBV20-1, the J call TRBJ1-2; 9 nucleotides match TRBD1. Sequencing used blood. The CDR3 here is CSASSVTGGGHYGYTF. The CDR3, as DNA: TGCAGTGCTAGTTCCGTGACAGGGGGGGGTCACTATGGCTACACCTTC.